This TCR beta chain was captured by sequencing in a study of T cell responses to AZD1222 COVID-19 vaccine. Study-level results: The sample set comprised mostly white British donors with more females, and clonal diversity was possibly underestimated. Among AZD1222 vaccinees, only five or six were seropositive at baseline.

The method was immunoSEQ multiplex PCR; TCRdb's version includes in-frame clones alone and lacks a portion of them. Of about 120,000 clones in the sample, about 93% were seen once. Losses at the gene ends were 8 bases for V and 1 base for J; bases not matched to a gene: 7. The CDR3 covers 15 residues. Germline CDR1 and CDR2: LNHDA and SQIVND (reference sequence). Of note for this clone: Its target is unknown.

The TCR was taken from an adult who received the MenACWY meningococcal vaccine as a control. The material sequenced was peripheral blood, taken 28 days after the second dose of the MenACWY control vaccine. This chain connects TRBV19 to TRBJ2-3, with 9 bases lining up with TRBD1. The DNA for the CDR3 is TGTGCCAGTTGGGACAGGGTTCGGGGCACAGATACGCAGTATTTT. It encodes CASWDRVRGTDTQYF. The full variable domain, its missing parts supplied by reference TRBV19 and TRBJ2-3, is DGGITQSPKYLFRKEGQNVTLSCEQNLNHDAMYWYRQDPGQGLRLIYYSQIVNDFQKGDIAEGYSVSREKKESFPLTVTSAQKNPTAFYLCASWDRVRGTDTQYFGPGTRLTVL.